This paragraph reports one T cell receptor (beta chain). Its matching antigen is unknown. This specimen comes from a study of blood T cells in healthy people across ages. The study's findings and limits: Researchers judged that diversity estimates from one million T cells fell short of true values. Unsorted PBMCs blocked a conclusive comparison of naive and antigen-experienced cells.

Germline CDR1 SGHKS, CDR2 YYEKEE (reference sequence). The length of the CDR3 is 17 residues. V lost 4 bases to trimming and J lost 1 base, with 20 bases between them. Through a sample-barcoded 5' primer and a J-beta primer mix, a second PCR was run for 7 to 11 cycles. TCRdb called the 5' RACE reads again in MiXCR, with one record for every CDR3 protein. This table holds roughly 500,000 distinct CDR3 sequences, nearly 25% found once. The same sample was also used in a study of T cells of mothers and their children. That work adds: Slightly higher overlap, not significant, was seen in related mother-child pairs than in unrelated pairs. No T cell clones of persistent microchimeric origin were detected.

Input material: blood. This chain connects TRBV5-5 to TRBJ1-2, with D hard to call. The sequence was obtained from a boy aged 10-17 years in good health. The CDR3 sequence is CASSLRLSSILNYGYTF. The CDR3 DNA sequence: TGTGCCAGCAGCCTCCGGCTCTCGTCGATACTTAACTATGGCTACACCTTC.